Listed here are 17 T cell receptor beta chains from one sample, sequenced in a study of cytomegalovirus exposure and HLA in healthy donors. 60 Vbeta and 13 Jbeta primers were used in PCR. Method: immunoSEQ multiplex PCR; TCRdb's copy keeps in-frame clones and lacks some. This sample has over 85,000 clones, with 76% found just once. Source material: PBMCs. The receptors come from a young man in good health and CMV-seropositive.

The V call is TRBV11-2, the J call TRBJ1-2; possibly TRBD1 for D (6 bases). The CDR3 spans 16 residues. Germline-derived CDR1 and CDR2 are SGHAT and FQNNGV. Trimming shortened V by 0 bases and J by 0 bases, and 11 bases separated the two germline ends. CDR3: CASSLDDRTANYGYTF. As DNA, the CDR3 is TGTGCCAGCAGCTTAGATGACAGGACAGCTAACTATGGCTACACCTTC.

This chain connects TRBV29-1 to TRBJ1-3, with D perhaps TRBD1 (6 bases). The CDR3 has 15 residues. V gave up 4 bases and J gave up 0 bases, with 13 bases separating them. CDR1 and CDR2 (germline): SQVTM, ANQGSEA. As DNA, the CDR3 is TGCAGCGTTGGGGGCATGGACAGCTCTGGAAACACCATATATTTT. This translates into CSVGGMDSSGNTIYF. Variable domain in full (rest from reference TRBV29-1 and TRBJ1-3): SAVISQKPSRDICQRGTSLTIQCQVDSQVTMMFWYRQQPGQSLTLIATANQGSEATYESGFVIDKFPISRPNLTFSTLTVSNMSPEDSSIYLCSVGGMDSSGNTIYFGEGSWLTVV.

The rearrangement links TRBV6-5 to TRBJ2-5, with 12 bases lining up with TRBD2. The germline V gene has CDR1 MNHEY and CDR2 SVGAGI. With 2 bases clipped from V and 3 bases from J, the junction kept 4 bases outside the gene matches. The CDR3 consists of 16 residues. The CDR3, as DNA: TGTGCCAGCAGTTACGCAGGACTAGCGGGGAAAGAGACCCAGTACTTC. Its translation: CASSYAGLAGKETQYF.

In regard to this clone: The junction departs from germline at one end; a sequencing error may be responsible. The chain uses TRBV7-9 and TRBJ2-7, with TRBD2 identical over 8 bases. The CDR3 is 14 residues long. CDR1 is SEHNR, CDR2 FQNEAQ, per germline (reference sequence). CDR3 residues: CSSSWTSKLYEQYF. The CDR3 coding sequence is TGTTCCAGCAGTTGGACTAGCAAACTCTACGAGCAGTACTTC.

This sequence joins TRBV28 and TRBJ1-5; tentatively, D is TRBD1 (6 bases). V was cut by 6 bases and J by 3 bases, with 18 bases left in between. This CDR3 region has 16 residues. The germline V gene has CDR1 MDHEN and CDR2 SYDVKM. The CDR3 region has the DNA TGTGCCAGCAGCCTCTTGGGGGGGGCCGACAATCAGCCCCAGCATTTT. Translated: CASSLLGGADNQPQHF. The full variable domain, with the rest looked up from reference TRBV28 and TRBJ1-5, is DVKVTQSSRYLVKRTGEKVFLECVQDMDHENMFWYRQDPGLGLRLIYFSYDVKMKEKGDIPEGYSVSREKKERFSLILESASTNQTSMYLCASSLLGGADNQPQHFGDGTRLSIL.

The genes are TRBV5-5 and TRBJ1-2; 9 positions match TRBD1. CDR1 and CDR2 from the germline V gene are SGHKS and YYEKEE (reference sequence). V lost 4 bases and J lost 8; bases outside the gene matches: 12. This CDR3 is built from 15 residues. CDR3: CASSPRTGVSRGYTF. CDR3 bases: TGTGCCAGCAGCCCACGGACAGGGGTTTCAAGGGGCTACACCTTC.

This clone has just one count. CDR3 in DNA: TGTGCCACAGCGGGGCAGGGCAGGGACGAGCAGTACTTC. It is translated as CATAGQGRDEQYF. The chain is built from TRBV2 and TRBJ2-7, with 7 bases fitting TRBD2. The CDR3 length is 13 residues. From germline, CDR1 is SNHLY and CDR2 FYNNEI. The junction had 11 bases not matched to a gene; V was cut back by 10 bases and J by 5 bases.

The V and J genes are TRBV10-3 and TRBJ2-5; a weak D match, TRBD1 (6 bases). The CDR3 contains 13 residues. Trimming pared 10 bases from V and 5 bases from J, leaving 17 bases between. CDR1 and CDR2 (germline): ENHRY, SYGVKD. CDR3 sequence reads: CASKAGAFETQYF. Written as DNA, the CDR3 is TGTGCCAGCAAAGCAGGGGCCTTTGAGACCCAGTACTTC.

V is TRBV7-2 and J is TRBJ2-1, with TRBD2 matching 9 bases. CDR3 length: 14 amino acids. The germline gives CDR1 SGHTA, CDR2 FQGNSA. V was pared by 4 bases and J by 9 bases, with 7 bases of the junction left unmatched. The DNA of the CDR3 is TGTGCCAGCAGCTCGTTTATAGCGGGGGCTGAGCAGTTCTTC. This encodes CASSSFIAGAEQFF.

The chain uses TRBV4-3 and TRBJ1-6, with 9 bases fitting TRBD1. Germline CDR1 LGHNA, CDR2 YSLEER. J gave up 9 bases and V 1 base, and 4 bases lay outside the gene matches. The length of the CDR3 is 15 residues. In DNA form, the CDR3 reads TGCGCCAGCAGCCAAGCCGGGACAGGGAGTTCACCCCTCCACTTT. Translation gives CASSQAGTGSSPLHF.

This rearrangement joins TRBV5-4 to TRBJ2-2; 9 bases match TRBD1. This CDR3 has 16 residues. Trimming removed 4 bases from V and 4 bases from J; junction bases left unmatched: 8. Germline-derived CDR1 and CDR2 are SGHNT and YYREEE (reference sequence). DNA for the CDR3: TGTGCCAGCAGCCCCCTGGGACAGGGTATCACCGGGGAGCTGTTTTTT. It encodes CASSPLGQGITGELFF. Full variable domain (missing parts from reference TRBV5-4 and TRBJ2-2): ETGVTQSPTHLIKTRGQQVTLRCSSQSGHNTVSWYQQALGQGPQFIFQYYREEENGRGNFPPRFSGLQFPNYSSELNVNALELDDSALYLCASSPLGQGITGELFFGEGSRLTVL.

The chain employs TRBV5-1 and TRBJ1-1, with TRBD1 identical over 9 bases. The CDR3 covers 17 residues. Germline V gene data show CDR1 as SGHRS and CDR2 as YFSETQ. The J segment lost 3 bases and the V segment lost 1 base, leaving 10 bases of the junction unmatched. The CDR3 DNA follows: TGCGCCAGCAGCTTGAATCCCGTTCACAGGGGGCACACTGAAGCTTTCTTT. Protein: CASSLNPVHRGHTEAFF.

The chain combines TRBV2 with TRBJ2-7; TRBD1 aligns across 9 bases. The CDR3 runs 16 residues. The germline CDR1 and CDR2 sequences are SNHLY and FYNNEI. Unmatched junction bases numbered 11, after V lost 6 bases and J lost 2 bases. The DNA for the CDR3 is TGTGCCAGCAGAATGTCCCGGGACAGGGTTACCTACGAGCAGTACTTC. It is translated as CASRMSRDRVTYEQYF.

This clone was observed a handful of times. The chain couples TRBV10-2 to TRBJ1-1; D is perhaps TRBD1 (6 bases). Germline loops: CDR1 WSHSY, CDR2 SAAADI. The V end lost 7 bases, the J end lost 0 bases, and 9 bases lay between the germline ends. CDR3 size: 13 residues. The CDR3 loop reads CASKGGVNTEAFF. CDR3 nucleotide sequence: TGCGCCAGCAAGGGGGGGGTGAACACTGAAGCTTTCTTT.

This clone has a handful of counts. The gene calls are TRBV19 and TRBJ2-6; TRBD1 matches 7 bases. V gave up 3 bases and J gave up 2 bases; unmatched junction bases: 7. This CDR3 is 17 amino acids long. Germline V gives CDR1 LNHDA, CDR2 SQIVND (reference sequence). Written as DNA, the CDR3 is TGTGCCAGTAGTATCTTGGGACAGTTGACTGGGGCCAACGTCCTGACTTTC. Protein: CASSILGQLTGANVLTF.

In this sample, this clone turned up a few times. The V gene is TRBV9, the J gene TRBJ1-3; D is possibly TRBD1 (5 bases). V was pared by 4 bases and J by 0 bases, with 23 bases between. Per the germline V gene, CDR1 is SGDLS and CDR2 is YYNGEE. The CDR3 contains 19 residues. CDR3 coding DNA: TGTGCCAGCAGCCCCTCCCTCAGGGCAGGCCTATCCTCTGGAAACACCATATATTTT. Translating it yields CASSPSLRAGLSSGNTIYF.

The rearrangement uses TRBV6-6 and TRBJ1-3; maybe TRBD1 (5 bases). Germline V CDR1 and CDR2: MNHNY, SVGAGI (reference sequence). Trimming shortened V by 2 bases and J by 4 bases, and 12 bases separated the two germline ends. The CDR3 length is 15 residues. CDR3 in DNA: TGTGCCAGCAGTTACCGGGCAGGGTACGGAAACACCATATATTTT. Translation: CASSYRAGYGNTIYF.